Detailed here is one T cell receptor (beta chain). What it recognizes is unknown. This record belongs to a study of blood T cells in healthy people across ages. Study-wide points: Possibly confounding the expanded clonotype changes was the fact that donor CMV status was unknown.

A sample-barcoded 5' primer and a J-beta primer mix were used in a second PCR of about 6 to 12 cycles. One entry per CDR3 protein results from TCRdb running MiXCR on the 5' RACE reads. The table includes 760,000 or so distinct CDR3 sequences, 20% to 25% detected once. Germline CDR1 is MGHRA and CDR2 is YSYEKL. The length of the CDR3 is 15 residues. V was clipped by 0 bases and J by 1 base, with 9 bases between them. The sample was also linked to a second study, of T cells of mothers and their children. That source adds: Donation was provided by three healthy Caucasian mothers along with their six children.

The J gene is TRBJ2-5, the V gene TRBV4-1; D unclear. This sequence originates from a boy aged 5-17 years in good health. The sequencing input was blood. The CDR3 here is CASSQDHRVQETQYF. As DNA, the CDR3 is TGCGCCAGCAGCCAAGATCATCGGGTCCAAGAGACCCAGTACTTC.